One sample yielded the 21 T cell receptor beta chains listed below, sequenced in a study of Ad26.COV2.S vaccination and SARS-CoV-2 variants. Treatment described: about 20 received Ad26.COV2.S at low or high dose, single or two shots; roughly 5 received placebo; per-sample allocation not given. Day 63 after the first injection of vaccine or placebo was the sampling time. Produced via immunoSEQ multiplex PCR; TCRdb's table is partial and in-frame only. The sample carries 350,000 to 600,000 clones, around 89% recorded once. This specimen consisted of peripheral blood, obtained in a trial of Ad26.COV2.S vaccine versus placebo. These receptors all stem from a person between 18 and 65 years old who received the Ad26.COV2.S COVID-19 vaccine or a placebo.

The CDR3 is CASSLSGTANTEAFF. The CDR3 DNA reads TGTGCCAGCAGCTTATCCGGGACAGCGAACACTGAAGCTTTCTTT. The rearrangement links TRBV7-3 to TRBJ1-1, with TRBD1 identical over 7 bases. V trimming: 2 bases; J trimming: 1 base; junction bases outside the gene matches: 4. The CDR3 covers 15 residues. Per the germline V gene, CDR1 is SGHTA and CDR2 is FQGTGA.

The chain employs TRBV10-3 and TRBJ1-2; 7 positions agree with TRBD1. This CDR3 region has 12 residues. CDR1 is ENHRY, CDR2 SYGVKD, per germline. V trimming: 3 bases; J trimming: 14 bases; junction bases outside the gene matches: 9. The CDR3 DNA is TGTGCCATCAGTGATTTGGGACAGAAGGGAACCTTC. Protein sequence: CAISDLGQKGTF.

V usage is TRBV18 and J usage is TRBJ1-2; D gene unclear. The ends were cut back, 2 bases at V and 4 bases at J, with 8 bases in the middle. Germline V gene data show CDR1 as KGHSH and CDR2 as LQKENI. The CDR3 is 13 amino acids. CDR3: CASSPDGGYGYTF. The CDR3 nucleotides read TGTGCCAGCTCACCAGACGGCGGCTATGGCTACACCTTC.

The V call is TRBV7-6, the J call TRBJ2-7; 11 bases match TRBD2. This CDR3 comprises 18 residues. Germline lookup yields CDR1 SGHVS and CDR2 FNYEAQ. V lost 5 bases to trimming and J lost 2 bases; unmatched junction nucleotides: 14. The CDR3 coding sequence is TGTGCCAGCAGCCTCCTCCCTCAAGCTAGCGGGAGGACCTACGAGCAGTACTTC. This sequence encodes CASSLLPQASGRTYEQYF.

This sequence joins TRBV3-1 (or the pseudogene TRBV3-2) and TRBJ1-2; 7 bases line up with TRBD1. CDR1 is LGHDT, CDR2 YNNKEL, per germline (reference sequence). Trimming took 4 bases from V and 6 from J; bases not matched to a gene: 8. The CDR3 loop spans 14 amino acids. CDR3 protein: CASSRNRGTNGYTF. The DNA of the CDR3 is TGTGCCAGCAGCCGAAACAGGGGAACGAATGGCTACACCTTC.

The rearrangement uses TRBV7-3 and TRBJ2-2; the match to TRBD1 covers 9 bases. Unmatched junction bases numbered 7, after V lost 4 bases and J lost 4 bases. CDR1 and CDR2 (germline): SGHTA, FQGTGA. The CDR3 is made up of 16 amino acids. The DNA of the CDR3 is TGTGCCAGCAGCTACGCCGGGACAGGGAGCACCGGGGAGCTGTTTTTT. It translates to CASSYAGTGSTGELFF. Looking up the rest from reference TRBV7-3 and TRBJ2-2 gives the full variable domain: GAGVSQTPSNKVTEKGKYVELRCDPISGHTALYWYRQSLGQGPEFLIYFQGTGAADDSGLPNDRFFAVRPEGSVSTLKIQRTERGDSAVYLCASSYAGTGSTGELFFGEGSRLTVL.

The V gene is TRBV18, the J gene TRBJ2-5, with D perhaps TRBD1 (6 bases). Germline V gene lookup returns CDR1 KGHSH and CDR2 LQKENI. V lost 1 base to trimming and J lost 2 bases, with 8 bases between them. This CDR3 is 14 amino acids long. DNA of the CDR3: TGTGCCAGCTCACCACTGGACAGTCAAGAGACCCAGTACTTC. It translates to CASSPLDSQETQYF. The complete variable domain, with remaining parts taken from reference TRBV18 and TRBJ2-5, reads NAGVMQNPRHLVRRRGQEARLRCSPMKGHSHVYWYRQLPEEGLKFMVYLQKENIIDESGMPKERFSAEFPKEGPSILRIQQVVRGDSAAYFCASSPLDSQETQYFGPGTRLLVL.

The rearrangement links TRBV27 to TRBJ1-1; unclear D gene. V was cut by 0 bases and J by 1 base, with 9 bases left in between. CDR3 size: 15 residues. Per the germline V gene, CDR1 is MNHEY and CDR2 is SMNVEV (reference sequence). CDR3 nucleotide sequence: TGTGCCAGCAGTTTATCGTGGCAGCAGAACACTGAAGCTTTCTTT. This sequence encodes CASSLSWQQNTEAFF.

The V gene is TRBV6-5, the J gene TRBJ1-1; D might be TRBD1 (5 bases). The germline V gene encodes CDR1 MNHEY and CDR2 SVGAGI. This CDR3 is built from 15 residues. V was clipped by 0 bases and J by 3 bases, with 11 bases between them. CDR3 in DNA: TGTGCCAGCAGTTACTCCCCGGGGGGGTACACTGAAGCTTTCTTT. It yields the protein CASSYSPGGYTEAFF.

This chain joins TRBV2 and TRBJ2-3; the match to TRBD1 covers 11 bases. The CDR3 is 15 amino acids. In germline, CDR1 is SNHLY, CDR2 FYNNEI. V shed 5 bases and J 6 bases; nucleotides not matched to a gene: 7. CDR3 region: CASSWTGGAGDTQYF. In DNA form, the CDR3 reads TGTGCCAGCAGTTGGACAGGGGGCGCAGGGGATACGCAGTATTTT.

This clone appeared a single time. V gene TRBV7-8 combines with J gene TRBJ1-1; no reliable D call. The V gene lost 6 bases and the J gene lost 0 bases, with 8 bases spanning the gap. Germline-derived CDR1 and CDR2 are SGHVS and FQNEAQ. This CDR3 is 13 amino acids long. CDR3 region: CASSAGVNTEAFF. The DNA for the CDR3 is TGTGCCAGCAGTGCGGGTGTGAACACTGAAGCTTTCTTT.

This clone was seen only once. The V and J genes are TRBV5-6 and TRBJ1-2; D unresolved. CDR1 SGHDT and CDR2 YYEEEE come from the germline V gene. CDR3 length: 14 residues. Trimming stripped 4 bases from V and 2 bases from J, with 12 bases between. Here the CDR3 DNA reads TGTGCCAGCAGCCAGCCCGGGCAGAACTATGGCTACACCTTC. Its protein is CASSQPGQNYGYTF.

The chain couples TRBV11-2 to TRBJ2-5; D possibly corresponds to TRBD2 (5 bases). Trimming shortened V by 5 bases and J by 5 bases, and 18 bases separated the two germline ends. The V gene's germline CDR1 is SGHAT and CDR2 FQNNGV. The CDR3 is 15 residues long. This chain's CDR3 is CASSKSGSAVETQYF. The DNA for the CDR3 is TGTGCCAGCAGCAAAAGCGGCAGCGCGGTCGAGACCCAGTACTTC.

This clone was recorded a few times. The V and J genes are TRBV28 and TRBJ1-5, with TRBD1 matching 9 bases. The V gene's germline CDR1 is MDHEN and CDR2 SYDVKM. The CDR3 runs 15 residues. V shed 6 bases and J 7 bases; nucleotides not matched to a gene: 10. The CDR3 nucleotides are TGTGCCAGCAGCGGACAGGGGCCGGTGGAGCAGCCCCAGCATTTT. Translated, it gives CASSGQGPVEQPQHF.

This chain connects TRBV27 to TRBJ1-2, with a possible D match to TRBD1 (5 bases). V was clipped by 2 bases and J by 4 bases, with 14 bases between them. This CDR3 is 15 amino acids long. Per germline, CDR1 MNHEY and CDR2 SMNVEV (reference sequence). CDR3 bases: TGTGCCAGCAGTTTAAAGTCCGGGGGGTTCTATGGCTACACCTTC. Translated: CASSLKSGGFYGYTF.

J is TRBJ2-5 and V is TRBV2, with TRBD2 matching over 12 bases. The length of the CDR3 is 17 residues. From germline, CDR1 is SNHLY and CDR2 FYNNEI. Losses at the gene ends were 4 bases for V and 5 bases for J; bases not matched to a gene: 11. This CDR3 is CASSAGLAGSGRETQYF. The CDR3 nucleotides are TGTGCCAGCAGTGCCGGACTAGCGGGATCGGGGAGGGAGACCCAGTACTTC. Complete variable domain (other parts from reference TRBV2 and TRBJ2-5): EPEVTQTPSHQVTQMGQEVILRCVPISNHLYFYWYRQILGQKVEFLVSFYNNEISEKSEIFDDQFSVERPDGSNFTLKIRSTKLEDSAMYFCASSAGLAGSGRETQYFGPGTRLLVL.

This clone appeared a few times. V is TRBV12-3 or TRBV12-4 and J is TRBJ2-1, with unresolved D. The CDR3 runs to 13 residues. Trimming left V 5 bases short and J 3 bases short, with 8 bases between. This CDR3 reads CASSALNYNEQFF. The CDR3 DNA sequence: TGTGCCAGCAGTGCCTTAAACTACAATGAGCAGTTCTTC.

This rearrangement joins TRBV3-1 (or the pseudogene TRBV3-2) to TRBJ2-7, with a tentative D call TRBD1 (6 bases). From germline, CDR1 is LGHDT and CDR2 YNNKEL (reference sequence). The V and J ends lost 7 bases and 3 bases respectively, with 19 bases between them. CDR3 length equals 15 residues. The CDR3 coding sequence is TGTGCCAGCACGTCGAAGACAGGCAAAAGCTACGAGCAGTACTTC. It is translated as CASTSKTGKSYEQYF.

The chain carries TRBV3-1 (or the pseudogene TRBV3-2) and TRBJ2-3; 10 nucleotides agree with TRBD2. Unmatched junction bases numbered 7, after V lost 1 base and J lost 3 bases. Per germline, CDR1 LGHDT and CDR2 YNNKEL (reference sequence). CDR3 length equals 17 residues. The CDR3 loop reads CASSQGRAGGITDTQYF. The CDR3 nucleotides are TGTGCCAGCAGCCAAGGAAGAGCGGGGGGGATTACAGATACGCAGTATTTT.

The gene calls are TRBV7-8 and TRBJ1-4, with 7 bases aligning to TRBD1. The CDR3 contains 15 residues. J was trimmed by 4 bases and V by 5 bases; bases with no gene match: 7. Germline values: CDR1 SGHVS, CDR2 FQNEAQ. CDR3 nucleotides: TGTGCCAGCAGCCCTCGGACAGGTTTTAATGAAAAACTGTTTTTT. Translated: CASSPRTGFNEKLFF. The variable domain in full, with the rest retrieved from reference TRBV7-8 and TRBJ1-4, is GAGVSQSPRYKVAKRGQDVALRCDPISGHVSLFWYQQALGQGPEFLTYFQNEAQLDKSGLPSDRFFAERPEGSVSTLKIQRTQQEDSAVYLCASSPRTGFNEKLFFGSGTQLSVL.

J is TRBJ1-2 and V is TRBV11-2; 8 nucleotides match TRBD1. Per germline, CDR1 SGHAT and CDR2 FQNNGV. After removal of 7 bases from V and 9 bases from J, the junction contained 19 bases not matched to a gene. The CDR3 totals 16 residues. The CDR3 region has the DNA TGTGCCAGCAACAATCCAATCGGGACAGGCCCTAATCGCTACACCTTC. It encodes CASNNPIGTGPNRYTF.